This note documents a single TCR beta chain sequence. The V gene lost 5 bases and the J gene lost 8 bases, with 21 bases spanning the gap. The germline gives CDR1 SGHTA, CDR2 FQGNSA. The CDR3 length is 16 residues. The data stem from a study of T cell responses to AZD1222 COVID-19 vaccine. This table comes from immunoSEQ multiplex PCR, and its TCRdb copy is limited to in-frame clones, with some not included. The profile shows fewer than 140,000 clones, about nine tenths of them singletons. The clonotype was recovered from an adult in good health. This specimen consisted of peripheral blood, obtained on day 0 of AZD1222 vaccination. The rearrangement joins TRBV7-2 to TRBJ1-4; D is unresolved. CDR3: CASSAQRHLSGEKLFF. CDR3 in DNA: TGTGCCAGCAGCGCGCAGCGACACCTAAGTGGGGAAAAACTGTTTTTT.